This T cell receptor delta chain was captured by sequencing in a study of gamma-delta T cells after stem cell transplantation. TCRdb called clones from the RT-PCR reads again using CATT. The table has some 10,000 delta-chain clones, roughly 1.3% seen once. The CDR3 runs 14 residues. Trimming removed 1 base from V and 5 bases from J, with 13 bases in between. Looked up from germline, CDR1 is GEAIGNYY and CDR2 is EKD. This clone was counted a few times. A far more abundant clone sits one base away, making this likely a read error. In the same sample, other DNA sequences code for this CDR3. The sequenced sample consisted of gamma-delta T cells. The chain joins TRDV2 to TRDJ1, with D perhaps matching TRDD3 (5 bases). The clonotype comes from a human donor. It is not recorded whose cells these are; they may come from a transplant donor. The CDR3 here is CACDTLEGTDKLIF. CDR3 DNA: TGTGCCTGTGACACGCTCGAGGGGACTGATAAACTCATCTTT.